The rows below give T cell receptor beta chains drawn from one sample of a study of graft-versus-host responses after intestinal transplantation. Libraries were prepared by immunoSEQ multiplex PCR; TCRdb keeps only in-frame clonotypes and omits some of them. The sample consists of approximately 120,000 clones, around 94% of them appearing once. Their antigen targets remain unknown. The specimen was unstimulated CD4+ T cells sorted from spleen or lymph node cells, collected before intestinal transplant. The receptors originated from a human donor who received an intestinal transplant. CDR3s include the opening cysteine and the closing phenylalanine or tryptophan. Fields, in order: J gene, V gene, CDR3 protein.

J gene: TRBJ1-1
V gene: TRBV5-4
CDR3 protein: CASSPRGDRGVGAFF

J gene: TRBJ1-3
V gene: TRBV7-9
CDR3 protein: CASSHRPVAGNTIYF

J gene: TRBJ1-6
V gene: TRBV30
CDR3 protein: CAWSPGGSPLHF

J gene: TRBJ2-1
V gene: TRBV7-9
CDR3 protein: CASTGGTPTGTYNEQFF

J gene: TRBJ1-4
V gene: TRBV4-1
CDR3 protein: CASSQEPGFNAGKLFF

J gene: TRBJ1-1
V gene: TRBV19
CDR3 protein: CASRPQGRGPDTEAFF

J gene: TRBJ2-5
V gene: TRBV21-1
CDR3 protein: CASSKGTRFQETQYF

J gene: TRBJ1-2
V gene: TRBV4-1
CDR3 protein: CASSPRDWNGYTF

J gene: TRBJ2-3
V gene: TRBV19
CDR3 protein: CASSVSSGGALDTQYF

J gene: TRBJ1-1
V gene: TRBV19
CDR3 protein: CASSKGISEAFF

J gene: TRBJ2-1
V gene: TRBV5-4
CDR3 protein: CASSFFGRGYNEQFF

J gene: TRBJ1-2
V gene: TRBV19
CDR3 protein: CASSEPGTGLGGYTF

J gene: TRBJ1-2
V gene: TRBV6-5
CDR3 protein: CASSYSTQGGGYTF

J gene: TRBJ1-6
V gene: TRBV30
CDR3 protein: CAWSPGNSPLHF

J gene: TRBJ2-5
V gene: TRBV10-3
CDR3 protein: CAISVQGLQETQYF

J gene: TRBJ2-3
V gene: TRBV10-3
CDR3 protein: CAIRKTGAGADTQYF

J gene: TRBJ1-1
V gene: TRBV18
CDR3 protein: CASSSGARRNTEAFF

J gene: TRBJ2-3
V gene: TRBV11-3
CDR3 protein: CASAGQSTDTQYF

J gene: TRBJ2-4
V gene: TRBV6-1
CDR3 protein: CASSEALGIAKNIQYF

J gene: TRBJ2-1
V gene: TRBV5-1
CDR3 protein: CASSETPDHNEQFF

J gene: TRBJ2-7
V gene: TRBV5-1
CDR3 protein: CASSPGEKGGVEQYF

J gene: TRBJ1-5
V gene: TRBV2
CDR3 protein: CASSGQGGQPQHF

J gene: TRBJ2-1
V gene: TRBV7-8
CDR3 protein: CASSLGLASYNEQFF

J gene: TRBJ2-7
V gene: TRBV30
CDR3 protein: CAWHGGRGHGGFEQYF

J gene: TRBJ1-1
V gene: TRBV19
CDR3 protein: CASSIEGRGGEAFF

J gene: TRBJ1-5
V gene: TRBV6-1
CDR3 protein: CASSERTGLSRNQPQHF

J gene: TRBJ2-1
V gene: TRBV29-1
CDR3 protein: CSVEGRLARDEQFF

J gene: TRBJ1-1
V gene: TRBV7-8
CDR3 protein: CASSPRGGTEAFF

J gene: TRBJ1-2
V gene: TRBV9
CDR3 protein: CASSVGSHREIYGYTF

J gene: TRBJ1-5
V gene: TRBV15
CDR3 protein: CATSREGDSGGQPQHF

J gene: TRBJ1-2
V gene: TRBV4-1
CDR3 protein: CASSRETGTMNF

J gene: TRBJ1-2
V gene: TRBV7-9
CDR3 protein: CASSLARREDGYTF

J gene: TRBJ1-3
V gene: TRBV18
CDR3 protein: CASSPANSGNTIYF

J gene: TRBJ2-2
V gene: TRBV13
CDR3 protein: CASNSRGGELFF

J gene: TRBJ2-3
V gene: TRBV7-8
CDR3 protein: CASGRGGSTDTQYF

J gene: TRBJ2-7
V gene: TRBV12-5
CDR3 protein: CASGHLFGGPTYEQYF

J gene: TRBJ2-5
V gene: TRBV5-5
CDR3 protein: CASSSRGSGETQYF

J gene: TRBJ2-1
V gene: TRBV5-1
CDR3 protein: CASSSLWASGGDEQFF

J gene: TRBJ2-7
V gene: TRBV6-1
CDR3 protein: CASSRTGTSYEQYF

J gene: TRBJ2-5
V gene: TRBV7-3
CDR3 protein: CAYRVAGKETQYF

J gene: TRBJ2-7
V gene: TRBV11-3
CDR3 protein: CASSPQMSGTGGDEQYF

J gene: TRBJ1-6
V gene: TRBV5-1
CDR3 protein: CASSISGTGANSPLHF

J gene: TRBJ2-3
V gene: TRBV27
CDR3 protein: CASSRLAQRTDTQYF

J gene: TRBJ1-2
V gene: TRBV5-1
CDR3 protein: CASSLQPTGGHYGYTF

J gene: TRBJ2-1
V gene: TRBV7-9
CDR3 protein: CASSTRTGGVYNEQFF

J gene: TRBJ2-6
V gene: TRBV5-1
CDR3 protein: CASSPRGSGANVLTF